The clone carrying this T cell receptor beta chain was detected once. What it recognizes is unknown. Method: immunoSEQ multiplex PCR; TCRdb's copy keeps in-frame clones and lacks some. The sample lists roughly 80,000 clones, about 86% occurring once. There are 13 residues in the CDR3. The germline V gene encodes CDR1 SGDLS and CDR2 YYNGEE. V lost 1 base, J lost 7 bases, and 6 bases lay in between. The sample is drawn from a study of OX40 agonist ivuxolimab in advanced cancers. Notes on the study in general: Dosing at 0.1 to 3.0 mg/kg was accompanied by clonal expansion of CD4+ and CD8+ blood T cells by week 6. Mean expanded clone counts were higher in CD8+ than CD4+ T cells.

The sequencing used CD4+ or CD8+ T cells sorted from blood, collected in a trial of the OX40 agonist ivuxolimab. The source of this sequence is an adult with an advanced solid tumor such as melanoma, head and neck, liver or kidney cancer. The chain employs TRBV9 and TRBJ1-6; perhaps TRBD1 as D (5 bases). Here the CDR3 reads CASSVQGNSPLHF. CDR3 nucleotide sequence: TGTGCCAGCAGCGTACAGGGAAATTCACCCCTCCACTTT.